This is a list of T cell receptor beta chains from one sample in a study of T-cell reconstitution after alpha-beta-depleted transplantation in children. TCRdb called the PCR reads again in MiXCR, with one record for every CDR3 protein. The table has some 490,000 distinct CDR3 sequences, roughly an eighth seen once; the top ten hold roughly 5.4%. The sample in question was PBMCs from the stem cell graft donor, obtained from the stem cell graft. These receptors all stem from a human donor who donated a stem cell graft to a child with combined immunodeficiency. The CDR3 runs from the conserved cysteine through the conserved F or W. The D gene is left open where the match is weak. Clone size, where shown, is once, few, many, or a class for clones that have expanded.

cdr3_nt cdr3_aa clone_size j_call d_call v_call
TGCAGCGTTGAACTGGGGGCGGTGACTGAAGCTTTCTTT CSVELGAVTEAFF many TRBJ1-1 - TRBV29-1
TGCAGCGTTGAAGGGACAGGGGTTCACACCGGGGAGCTGTTTTTT CSVEGTGVHTGELFF - TRBJ2-2 TRBD1 TRBV29-1
TGCAGCGTTGAAGAATCCGGTGTTGGGAATGAGCAGTTCTTC CSVEESGVGNEQFF - TRBJ2-1 - TRBV29-1
TGTGCCAGCAGGTCAACAGGTGAAGCTTTCTTT CASRSTGEAFF - TRBJ1-1 - TRBV12-3/TRBV12-4
TGCAGTGCTAGAGAGAGGGGTCAGTCCTCCTACAATGAGCAGTTCTTC CSARERGQSSYNEQFF few TRBJ2-1 - TRBV20-1
TGTGCCAGCAGTTCCGACGGAGGGGGCCAGCCCCAGCATTTT CASSSDGGGQPQHF - TRBJ1-5 TRBD1 TRBV2
TGCAGTGCTAGAAAGGGCGACACCGGGGAGCTGTTTTTT CSARKGDTGELFF many TRBJ2-2 - TRBV20-1
TGTGCCAGCAGGACTAGACAGGGGGACTATGGCTACACCTTC CASRTRQGDYGYTF few TRBJ1-2 TRBD1 TRBV12-3/TRBV12-4
TGCAGCGTTGAAGAAAACAGCATGAACACTGAAGCTTTCTTT CSVEENSMNTEAFF many TRBJ1-1 - TRBV29-1
TGTGCCTGGAGTACACAGGGGATGTCGGTCGCCTTC CAWSTQGMSVAF - TRBJ1-2 TRBD1 TRBV30